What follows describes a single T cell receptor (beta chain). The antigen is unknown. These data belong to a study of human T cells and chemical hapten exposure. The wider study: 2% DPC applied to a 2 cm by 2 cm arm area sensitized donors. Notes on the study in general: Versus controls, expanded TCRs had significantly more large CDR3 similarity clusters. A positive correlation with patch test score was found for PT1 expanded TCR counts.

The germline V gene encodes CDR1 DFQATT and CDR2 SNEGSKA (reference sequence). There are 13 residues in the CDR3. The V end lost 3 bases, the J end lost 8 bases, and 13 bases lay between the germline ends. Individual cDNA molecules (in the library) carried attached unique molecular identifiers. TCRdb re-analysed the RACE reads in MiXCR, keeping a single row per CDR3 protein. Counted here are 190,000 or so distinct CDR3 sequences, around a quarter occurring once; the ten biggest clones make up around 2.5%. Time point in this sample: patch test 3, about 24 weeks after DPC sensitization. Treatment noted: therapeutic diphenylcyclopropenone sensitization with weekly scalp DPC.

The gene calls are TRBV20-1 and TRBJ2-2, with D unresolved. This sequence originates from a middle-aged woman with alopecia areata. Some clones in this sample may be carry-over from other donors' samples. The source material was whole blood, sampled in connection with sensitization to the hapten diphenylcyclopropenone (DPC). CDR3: CSARAQAWGELFF. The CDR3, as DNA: TGCAGTGCTAGGGCCCAGGCTTGGGGGGAGCTGTTTTTT.